This TCR beta chain was profiled in a study of OX40 agonist ivuxolimab in advanced cancers. Study-level points and caveats: Nonresponders included some who also had low normalized T-cell clonal expansion.

On this clone: Its matching antigen is unknown.

Measured with immunoSEQ multiplex PCR; TCRdb has only the in-frame clones, and not every one. Among tens of thousands of clones, about 90% were seen once, and the ten largest hold 4.8%. The sample here was CD4+ or CD8+ T cells sorted from blood, taken in a trial of the OX40 agonist ivuxolimab. The clonotype comes from an adult with an advanced solid tumor such as melanoma, head and neck, liver or kidney cancer.

CDR3 amino acids: CASSDSLAGGSREQFF. CDR3 in DNA: TGTGCCAGCAGTGACTCGTTGGCGGGGGGGTCTCGTGAGCAGTTCTTC. This chain connects TRBV6-4 to TRBJ2-1; the match to TRBD2 covers 9 bases. Unmatched junction bases numbered 9, after V lost 0 bases and J lost 9 bases. The CDR3 has 16 amino acids. The V gene's germline CDR1 is MRHNA and CDR2 SNTAGT.